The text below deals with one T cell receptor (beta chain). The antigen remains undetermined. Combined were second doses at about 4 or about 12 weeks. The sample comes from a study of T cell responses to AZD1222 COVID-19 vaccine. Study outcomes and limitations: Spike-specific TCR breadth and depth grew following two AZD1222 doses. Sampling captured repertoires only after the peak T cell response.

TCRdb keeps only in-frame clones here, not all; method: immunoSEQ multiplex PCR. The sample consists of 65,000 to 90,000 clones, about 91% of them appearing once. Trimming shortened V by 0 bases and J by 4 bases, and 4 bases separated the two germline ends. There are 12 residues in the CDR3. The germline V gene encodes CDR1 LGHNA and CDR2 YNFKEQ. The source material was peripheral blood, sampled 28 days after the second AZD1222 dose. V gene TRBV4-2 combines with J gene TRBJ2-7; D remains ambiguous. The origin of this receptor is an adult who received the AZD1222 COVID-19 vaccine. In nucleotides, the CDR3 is TGTGCCAGCAGCCAAGATCTTTACGAGCAGTACTTC. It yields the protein CASSQDLYEQYF.